Sequencing of this TCR beta chain was carried out in a study of T cells after yellow fever vaccination. Findings and caveats of the study: Among all clonotypes, a small share was observed in both CD4 and CD8 compartments. Secondary responses were weaker yet peaked faster, day 5 versus 15.

At least ten counts were recorded for this clonotype. Its antigen is unidentified. From the 5' RACE reads, TCRdb called clonotypes with MiXCR, one entry per CDR3 protein. The table includes 300,000 to 400,000 distinct CDR3 sequences, approximately 5.7% detected once. The CDR3 runs 17 residues. CDR1 is KGHDR, CDR2 SFDVKD, per germline. V lost 5 bases and J 3 bases, leaving 19 bases between the germline ends. The chain employs TRBV24-1 and TRBJ2-1; D perhaps matches TRBD1 (5 bases). This specimen was PBMCs, taken 5 days after the yellow fever booster vaccination. The sequence derives from a man younger than 45 who received the YFV17D yellow fever vaccine. CDR3: CATSGGPAPRNYNEQFF. CDR3 sequence (DNA): TGTGCCACCAGTGGGGGCCCAGCCCCTAGGAACTACAATGAGCAGTTCTTC.